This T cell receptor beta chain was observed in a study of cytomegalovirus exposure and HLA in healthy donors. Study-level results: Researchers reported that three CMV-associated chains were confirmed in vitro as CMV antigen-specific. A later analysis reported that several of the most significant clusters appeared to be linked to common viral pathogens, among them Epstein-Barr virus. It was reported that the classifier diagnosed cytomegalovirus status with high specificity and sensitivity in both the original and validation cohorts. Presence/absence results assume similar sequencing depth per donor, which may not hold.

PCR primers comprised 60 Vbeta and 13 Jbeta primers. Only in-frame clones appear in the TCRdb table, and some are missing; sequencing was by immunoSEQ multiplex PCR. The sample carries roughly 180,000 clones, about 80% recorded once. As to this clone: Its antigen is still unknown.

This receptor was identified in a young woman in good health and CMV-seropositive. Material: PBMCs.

The CDR3 DNA follows: TGTGCCAGCAGTCCGTCCGGGACAGGGAACTCACCCCTCCACTTT. Encoded protein: CASSPSGTGNSPLHF. This rearrangement joins TRBV27 to TRBJ1-6; 9 bases map to TRBD1. This CDR3 comprises 15 residues. With V trimmed by 5 bases and J by 10 bases, 9 bases remained unmatched. Germline CDR1 and CDR2: MNHEY and SMNVEV (reference sequence).